The following is a T cell receptor beta chain sequence with its context. Authors' processing steps: Amplifying reference gene primers gave estimates of nucleated cell counts. TCRdb's copy holds only in-frame clones and misses some; the assay was immunoSEQ multiplex PCR. Clonal size and the V and J genes are those of that table, whereas D and trimming came from the DNA. The table has about 80,000 clones, roughly three quarters seen once. The sample originates from a study of blood T cell repertoires in COVID-19. Study-wide background: Sources were T cells, B-cell-depleted T cells, or PBMCs; the material itself was cDNA or gDNA.

Trimming removed 5 bases from V and 4 bases from J; junction bases left unmatched: 7. This CDR3 spans 15 amino acids. Germline V gives CDR1 SGHVS, CDR2 FNYEAQ. The chain uses TRBV7-6 and TRBJ2-2; 7 nucleotides match TRBD1. Material: peripheral blood. This TCR derives from an older man with active or convalescent COVID-19. Here the CDR3 DNA reads TGTGCCAGCAGCCCAGGACAGGTTGCCACCGGGGAGCTGTTTTTT. Amino acid sequence: CASSPGQVATGELFF.